One and the same sample provided the 32 T cell receptor beta chains below, sequenced in a study of blood T cell repertoires in COVID-19. Assay used: immunoSEQ multiplex PCR; TCRdb lists only in-frame clones, some missing. The table has 90,000 to 120,000 clones, around 89% seen once; the top ten hold more than 4.5%. Sequencing used peripheral blood. These receptor sequences come from a man aged 35 to 55 with active or convalescent COVID-19.

The rearrangement joins TRBV28 to TRBJ1-5, with TRBD1 matching 8 bases. The CDR3 loop spans 14 amino acids. Unmatched junction bases numbered 6, after V lost 6 bases and J lost 5 bases. Germline V gives CDR1 MDHEN, CDR2 SYDVKM. The CDR3 nucleotides are TGTGCCAGCAGAACACAGGGGGTGTATCAGCCCCAGCATTTT. Its protein is CASRTQGVYQPQHF.

The chain has TRBV6-5 and TRBJ2-7; D gene ambiguous. Germline lookup yields CDR1 MNHEY and CDR2 SVGAGI. V was trimmed by 4 bases and J by 3 bases, leaving 4 bases between them. The length of the CDR3 is 11 residues. CDR3 in amino acids: CASSSRYEQYF. The CDR3 bases are TGTGCCAGCAGTTCTCGCTACGAGCAGTACTTC.

This chain joins TRBV19 and TRBJ2-7; 8 bases are shared with TRBD1. J lost 2 bases, V lost 7 bases, and 4 bases had no gene match. The CDR3 totals 13 residues. The V gene's germline CDR1 is LNHDA and CDR2 SQIVND (reference sequence). The CDR3 here is CASKTTGAYEQYF. The CDR3 DNA follows: TGTGCCAGTAAAACGACAGGGGCCTACGAGCAGTACTTC.

The V and J genes are TRBV2 and TRBJ2-4, with 12 bases fitting TRBD2. The CDR3 totals 15 residues. Germline assignment: CDR1 SNHLY and CDR2 FYNNEI. V trimming: 6 bases; J trimming: 7 bases; junction bases outside the gene matches: 7. The CDR3 DNA reads as TGTGCCAGCAGACTTCCGGGACTAGCGGGTAACATTCAGTACTTC. This translates into CASRLPGLAGNIQYF.

The chain combines TRBV5-1 with TRBJ1-4, with D possibly TRBD1 on 6 matching bases. This CDR3 has 14 amino acids. From germline, CDR1 is SGHRS and CDR2 YFSETQ. The V and J ends lost 3 bases and 4 bases respectively, with 10 bases between them. CDR3 loop: CASSWGLHNEKLFF. As DNA, the CDR3 is TGCGCCAGCAGCTGGGGGCTCCATAATGAAAAACTGTTTTTT.

The CDR3, as DNA: TGTGCCAGCAGTTACTCGACCGGGACAGGCTATGGCTACACCTTC. It translates to CASSYSTGTGYGYTF. The rearrangement links TRBV6-6 to TRBJ1-2, with 8 bases that match TRBD1. Germline assignment: CDR1 MNHNY and CDR2 SVGAGI (reference sequence). The CDR3 loop spans 15 amino acids. V shed 0 bases and J 4 bases; nucleotides not matched to a gene: 4.

The CDR3 DNA is TGTGCCAGTAGTCGGGGGAGCGGGGTCTCCTACGAGCAGTACTTC. It encodes CASSRGSGVSYEQYF. This chain links TRBV19 with TRBJ2-7; 7 bases fit TRBD2. V shed 5 bases, J shed 0 bases, and the junction held 7 bases outside the gene matches. Per the germline V gene, CDR1 is LNHDA and CDR2 is SQIVND (reference sequence). The CDR3 is made up of 15 amino acids.

The chain is built from TRBV28 and TRBJ1-4, with a possible D match to TRBD1 (5 bases). V was clipped by 2 bases and J by 13 bases, with 17 bases between them. The CDR3 runs to 14 residues. Germline V gene sequence: CDR1 MDHEN, CDR2 SYDVKM. Here the CDR3 reads CASSLAGFVGGLFF. DNA for the CDR3: TGTGCCAGCAGTTTAGCGGGTTTCGTGGGGGGACTGTTTTTT. Variable domain in full (rest from reference TRBV28 and TRBJ1-4): DVKVTQSSRYLVKRTGEKVFLECVQDMDHENMFWYRQDPGLGLRLIYFSYDVKMKEKGDIPEGYSVSREKKERFSLILESASTNQTSMYLCASSLAGFVGGLFFGSGTQLSVL.

The chain uses TRBV30 and TRBJ1-2; D not resolved. From germline, CDR1 is GTSNPN and CDR2 SVGIG (reference sequence). Trimming took 1 base from V and 8 from J, leaving 11 bases between them. There are 12 residues in the CDR3. The CDR3 sequence: CAWSAPARGYTF. CDR3 coding DNA: TGTGCCTGGAGTGCCCCGGCCAGGGGCTACACCTTC.

The V and J genes are TRBV5-6 and TRBJ2-7, with a weak D call TRBD1 (7 bases). Trimming shortened V by 4 bases and J by 6 bases, and 23 bases separated the two germline ends. Germline V CDR1 and CDR2: SGHDT, YYEEEE. The CDR3 covers 16 residues. This CDR3 reads CASSPGGGMTGAEQYF. In DNA form, the CDR3 reads TGTGCCAGCAGCCCAGGGGGTGGAATGACGGGGGCCGAGCAGTACTTC.

J is TRBJ1-3 and V is TRBV27; D not certain. The V end lost 5 bases, the J end lost 0 bases, and 11 bases lay between the germline ends. Germline CDR1 and CDR2: MNHEY and SMNVEV (reference sequence). This CDR3 contains 15 residues. The CDR3 coding sequence is TGTGCCAGCAGTCTTACAGCCATCTCTGGAAACACCATATATTTT. Translated, it gives CASSLTAISGNTIYF.

The V and J genes are TRBV7-9 and TRBJ1-1, with D hard to call. Trimming removed 5 bases at V and 0 bases at J, with 13 bases between. The germline CDR1 and CDR2 sequences are SEHNR and FQNEAQ (reference sequence). CDR3 length: 15 amino acids. Here the CDR3 reads CASSLEEGMNTEAFF. In DNA, the CDR3 is TGTGCCAGCAGCCTCGAGGAAGGAATGAACACTGAAGCTTTCTTT.

The rearrangement uses TRBV6-6 and TRBJ2-2, with TRBD2 matching over 10 bases. The CDR3 covers 15 residues. With V trimmed by 5 bases and J by 1 base, 1 base remained unmatched. The germline gives CDR1 MNHNY, CDR2 SVGAGI (reference sequence). The chain's CDR3 is CASSTSGKNTGELFF. CDR3 sequence (DNA): TGTGCCAGCAGTACTAGCGGGAAGAACACCGGGGAGCTGTTTTTT.

The CDR3, as DNA: TGTGCCTGTCAAAGGGGGAGCGGGAGCACTGAAGCTTTCTTT. Its translation: CACQRGSGSTEAFF. The chain uses TRBV30 and TRBJ1-1; a possible D gene is TRBD1 (6 bases). V gave up 6 bases and J gave up 4 bases, with 18 bases separating them. This CDR3 is 14 amino acids long. Germline V lookup: CDR1 GTSNPN, CDR2 SVGIG (reference sequence).

The chain joins TRBV30 to TRBJ2-3, with 13 bases matching TRBD2. Germline CDR1 GTSNPN, CDR2 SVGIG (reference sequence). J lost 3 bases, V lost 2 bases, and 5 bases had no gene match. The CDR3 totals 16 residues. The CDR3 here is CAWSTGLAGVTDTQYF. As DNA, the CDR3 is TGTGCCTGGAGTACCGGACTAGCGGGAGTAACAGATACGCAGTATTTT.

The chain carries TRBV29-1 and TRBJ2-3; the match to TRBD2 covers 8 bases. The ends lost 1 base at V and 8 bases at J; junction bases unmatched: 14. Germline CDR1 SQVTM, CDR2 ANQGSEA. This CDR3 has 16 residues. The CDR3 spells CSVEGGLADAGGTQYF. CDR3 nucleotide sequence: TGCAGCGTTGAAGGAGGACTAGCTGACGCGGGTGGTACGCAGTATTTT.

This clone is a singleton in its sample. The chain employs TRBV7-2 and TRBJ1-2; D may be TRBD1 (5 bases). This CDR3 is 13 amino acids long. Germline CDR1 is SGHTA and CDR2 is FQGNSA. Trimming removed 4 bases from V and 8 bases from J, with 14 bases in between. The CDR3 protein is CASSSGPGGGYTF. In nucleotides, the CDR3 is TGTGCCAGCAGCTCCGGGCCCGGGGGAGGCTACACCTTC.

Points on this clone: One end of the junction does not line up with germline, which may come from a read error. The chain links TRBV29-1 to TRBJ1-1; D may be TRBD1 (5 bases). The germline V gene encodes CDR1 SQVTM and CDR2 ANQGSEA. This CDR3 has 11 residues. The CDR3 coding sequence is TGCAGCGCCTGGGGGGACTTACACCCATTATTT. This sequence encodes CSAWGDLHPLF.

The chain links TRBV27 to TRBJ2-6, with D perhaps matching TRBD1 (6 bases). Trimming removed 8 bases from V and 4 bases from J, with 12 bases in between. The CDR3 spans 14 residues. Germline V gene data show CDR1 as MNHEY and CDR2 as SMNVEV (reference sequence). Here the CDR3 DNA reads TGTGCCAGCCGGGACATCCCCGGGGCCAACGTCCTGACTTTC. Translated: CASRDIPGANVLTF.

The genes are TRBV9 and TRBJ2-1, with a possible D match to TRBD1 (7 bases). Trimming left V 1 base short and J 0 bases short, with 8 bases between. This CDR3 contains 15 residues. Germline V CDR1 and CDR2: SGDLS, YYNGEE. CDR3 protein: CASSVQGGSYNEQFF. The CDR3 coding sequence is TGTGCCAGCAGCGTACAGGGGGGCTCCTACAATGAGCAGTTCTTC.

The genes are TRBV20-1 and TRBJ2-3, with 9 bases fitting TRBD2. The CDR3 has 17 residues. The germline V gene encodes CDR1 DFQATT and CDR2 SNEGSKA (reference sequence). V lost 3 bases and J lost 6; bases outside the gene matches: 16. CDR3 bases: TGCAGTGCTAGTTTACTAGCGGGCCGCCAGGTGGGGGATACGCAGTATTTT. Amino acids: CSASLLAGRQVGDTQYF.

This chain links TRBV5-6 with TRBJ1-6; no clear D. Looked up from germline, CDR1 is SGHDT and CDR2 is YYEEEE. This CDR3 spans 12 amino acids. The V end was cut by 2 bases, the J end by 7 bases, with 4 bases between. CDR3 amino acids: CASSFGNSPLHF. CDR3 sequence (DNA): TGTGCCAGCAGCTTCGGGAATTCACCCCTCCACTTT.

The sample holds a few counts of this clone. The J gene is TRBJ1-1, the V gene TRBV28; tentative D call: TRBD1 (6 bases). The V end lost 7 bases, the J end lost 5 bases, and 17 bases lay between the germline ends. The CDR3 consists of 14 residues. CDR1 MDHEN and CDR2 SYDVKM come from the germline V gene. Here the CDR3 reads CASIQGTQGTEAFF. The CDR3 DNA sequence: TGTGCCAGCATCCAGGGCACCCAGGGGACTGAAGCTTTCTTT.

This clone is a singleton in its sample. The genes are TRBV12-3 or TRBV12-4 and TRBJ2-2; D is unresolved. The CDR3 runs to 13 residues. V lost 0 bases and J lost 6, with 5 bases in between. CDR3 coding DNA: TGTGCCAGCAGTTTAGCCTCGGCCGGGGAGCTGTTTTTT. The encoded protein is CASSLASAGELFF.

The chain employs TRBV19 and TRBJ1-4; 8 nucleotides align to TRBD1. The CDR3 length is 14 residues. Unmatched junction bases numbered 4, after V lost 6 bases and J lost 4 bases. Per the germline V gene, CDR1 is LNHDA and CDR2 is SQIVND (reference sequence). As DNA, the CDR3 is TGTGCCAGTAGGAGGACAGGGTTTAATGAAAAACTGTTTTTT. Its protein is CASRRTGFNEKLFF.

This chain links TRBV7-2 with TRBJ1-5, with 7 bases lining up with TRBD1. CDR1 and CDR2 (germline): SGHTA, FQGNSA. The CDR3 totals 14 residues. The V segment lost 4 bases and the J segment 5 bases; nucleotides outside the gene matches: 5. CDR3: CASSYRQGDQPQHF. CDR3 DNA: TGTGCCAGCAGCTACCGACAGGGTGATCAGCCCCAGCATTTT.

The rearrangement links TRBV5-1 to TRBJ2-1, with 9 bases fitting TRBD2. In germline, CDR1 is SGHRS, CDR2 YFSETQ. Unmatched junction bases numbered 12, after V lost 4 bases and J lost 10 bases. The CDR3 has 15 amino acids. CDR3 region: CASSVAGDGGVEQFF. In DNA, the CDR3 is TGCGCCAGCAGCGTAGCGGGAGATGGTGGTGTGGAGCAGTTCTTC. Full variable domain (rest looked up from reference TRBV5-1 and TRBJ2-1): KAGVTQTPRYLIKTRGQQVTLSCSPISGHRSVSWYQQTPGQGLQFLFEYFSETQRNKGNFPGRFSGRQFSNSRSEMNVSTLELGDSALYLCASSVAGDGGVEQFFGPGTRLTVL.

The chain joins TRBV6-5 to TRBJ1-5; D is possibly TRBD1 (6 bases). The CDR3 totals 14 residues. Germline loops: CDR1 MNHEY, CDR2 SVGAGI. Trimming took off 4 bases at V and 5 bases at J, with 12 bases between the two ends. This chain's CDR3 is CASSWRGGDQPQHF. The CDR3, as DNA: TGTGCCAGCAGTTGGCGAGGGGGGGATCAGCCCCAGCATTTT.

CDR3 bases: TGTGCCAGCAGCCTAACTTCAGGGGCCGGGGAGCTGTTTTTT. It specifies CASSLTSGAGELFF. V and J are TRBV28 and TRBJ2-2, with a weak D call TRBD1 (6 bases). V lost 6 bases, J lost 6 bases, and 14 bases lay in between. CDR1 and CDR2 from the germline V gene are MDHEN and SYDVKM. The CDR3 loop spans 14 amino acids.

The V gene is TRBV4-1, the J gene TRBJ2-7; 10 bases match TRBD1. Germline V gene sequence: CDR1 MGHRA, CDR2 YSYEKL. V gave up 0 bases and J gave up 5 bases; unmatched junction bases: 4. The CDR3 is made up of 15 amino acids. Here the CDR3 reads CASSQDPGTGDEQYF. The CDR3 region has the DNA TGCGCCAGCAGCCAAGACCCCGGGACAGGGGACGAGCAGTACTTC.

The table lists this clone with a count of one. CDR3 loop: CASSLVLAGYYEQYF. In nucleotides, the CDR3 is TGTGCCAGCAGCTTAGTTCTAGCGGGATACTACGAGCAGTACTTC. The genes are TRBV7-2 and TRBJ2-7; 9 bases align to TRBD2. Germline V lookup: CDR1 SGHTA, CDR2 FQGNSA. The ends lost 1 base at V and 3 bases at J; junction bases unmatched: 4. This CDR3 has 15 residues.

A note on this clone: The junction differs from germline at one of its ends, possibly a read error. This chain uses TRBV28 with TRBJ2-7; 8 bases agree with TRBD1. CDR1 MDHEN and CDR2 SYDVKM come from the germline V gene. CDR3 length: 13 amino acids. In DNA, the CDR3 is TGTGCCAGCAGACCTGGGACAGGCTACGGGCAGTACTTC. This encodes CASRPGTGYGQYF.